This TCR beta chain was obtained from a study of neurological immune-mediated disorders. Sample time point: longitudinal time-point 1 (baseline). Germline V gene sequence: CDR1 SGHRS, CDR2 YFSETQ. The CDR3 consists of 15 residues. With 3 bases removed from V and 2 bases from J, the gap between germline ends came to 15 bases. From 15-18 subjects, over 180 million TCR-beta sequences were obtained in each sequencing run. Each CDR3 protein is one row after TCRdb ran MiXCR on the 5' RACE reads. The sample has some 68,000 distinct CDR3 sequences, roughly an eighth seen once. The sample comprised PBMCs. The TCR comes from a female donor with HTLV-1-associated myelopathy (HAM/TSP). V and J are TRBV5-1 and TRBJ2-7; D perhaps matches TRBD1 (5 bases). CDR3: CASSWTTVSPYEQYF. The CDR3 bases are TGCGCCAGCAGCTGGACGACAGTGTCCCCCTACGAGCAGTACTTC. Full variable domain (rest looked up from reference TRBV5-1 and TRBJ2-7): KAGVTQTPRYLIKTRGQQVTLSCSPISGHRSVSWYQQTPGQGLQFLFEYFSETQRNKGNFPGRFSGRQFSNSRSEMNVSTLELGDSALYLCASSWTTVSPYEQYFGPGTRLTVT.